These 2 T cell receptor beta chains share one sample of origin, sequenced in a study of CD8 T cells in Susac syndrome. Random hexamers served to reverse transcribe roughly 0.5 to 1 ug RNA. Via MiXCR, TCRdb re-called the immunoSEQ multiplex PCR reads, giving one row per CDR3 protein. The table includes under 200,000 distinct CDR3 sequences, approximately 94% detected once. Material: CD4+ T cells from PBMCs. Receptor source: a human donor with Susac syndrome.

The rearrangement links TRBV9 to TRBJ2-7; possibly TRBD2 for D (6 bases). The CDR3 consists of 16 residues. Germline CDR1 SGDLS, CDR2 YYNGEE. Trimming removed 0 bases from V and 0 bases from J, with 13 bases in between. CDR3 DNA: TGTGCCAGCAGCGTAGAAAGGGCGGGGAGCTCCTACGAGCAGTACTTC. As protein: CASSVERAGSSYEQYF.

The CDR3 DNA is TGCAGTGCCAGGCCCAGAGGACAGGGTCACACCGGGGAGCTGTTTTTT. Encoded protein: CSARPRGQGHTGELFF. This sequence joins TRBV20-1 and TRBJ2-2, with 8 bases lining up with TRBD1. Trimming cost V 6 bases and J 3 bases; bases outside gene matches: 12. This CDR3 contains 16 residues. Germline V lookup: CDR1 DFQATT, CDR2 SNEGSKA (reference sequence).